The 2 T cell receptor beta chains in this list originate from one sample, sequenced in a study of cytomegalovirus exposure and HLA in healthy donors. Primers included in the PCR were 60 Vbeta and 13 Jbeta primers. Clones were sequenced by immunoSEQ multiplex PCR, and TCRdb holds only the in-frame ones, with some missing. The sample yields more than 90,000 clones, about 70% seen once. The sequenced sample consisted of PBMCs. The source is a woman between 40 and 55 years old in good health and CMV-seronegative.

This clone was found once. The chain employs TRBV5-4 and TRBJ1-3, with D perhaps TRBD1 (5 bases). V was cut by 1 base and J by 4 bases, with 15 bases left in between. Germline CDR1 SGHNT, CDR2 YYREEE (reference sequence). CDR3 size: 16 residues. CDR3 nucleotide sequence: TGTGCCAGCAGCTTGTCGGGGGATTTATTAGGAAACACCATATATTTT. Translation: CASSLSGDLLGNTIYF.

The chain employs TRBV2 and TRBJ2-2, with TRBD2 matching over 11 bases. Germline V gives CDR1 SNHLY, CDR2 FYNNEI. V dropped 9 bases and J dropped 5; count of bases not matched to a gene: 8. The CDR3 runs to 15 residues. For the CDR3, the DNA is TGTGCCAGAGGAACCGGGACTAGCGGAACCGGGGAGCTGTTTTTT. It translates to CARGTGTSGTGELFF.